Presented here are 29 T cell receptor beta chains from one specimen sequenced in a study of CD8 T cells in ankylosing spondylitis. Study-wide findings and caveats: There was a TCR beta motif, made of several highly homologous variants, that appeared characteristic of ankylosing spondylitis blood.

TCRdb ran MiXCR on the 5' RACE reads and lists one entry per CDR3 protein. The sample records about 480,000 distinct CDR3 sequences, more than 15% being singletons. Their antigens remain unidentified. Sequencing used blood, either unsorted or a sorted T cell fraction (not recorded which). All receptors come from a male donor with ankylosing spondylitis.

The chain carries TRBV5-1 and TRBJ2-7, with D possibly TRBD2 on 6 matching bases. The V gene's germline CDR1 is SGHRS and CDR2 YFSETQ. V gave up 0 bases and J gave up 3 bases, with 16 bases separating them. This CDR3 has 16 amino acids. The chain's CDR3 is CASSLAGAGSYYEQYF. DNA for the CDR3: TGCGCCAGCAGCTTGGCCGGGGCGGGATCCTACTACGAGCAGTACTTC. The entire variable domain, with the rest obtained from reference TRBV5-1 and TRBJ2-7, is as follows: KAGVTQTPRYLIKTRGQQVTLSCSPISGHRSVSWYQQTPGQGLQFLFEYFSETQRNKGNFPGRFSGRQFSNSRSEMNVSTLELGDSALYLCASSLAGAGSYYEQYFGPGTRLTVT.

This clonotype was observed a handful of times. The chain recombines TRBV6-1 with TRBJ2-1; unclear D gene. The V gene's germline CDR1 is MNHNS and CDR2 SASEGT. The CDR3 has 13 amino acids. Deletions cut 3 bases from V and 4 bases from J, with 7 bases between. The CDR3 loop reads CASSDIWYNEQFF. For the CDR3, the DNA is TGTGCCAGCAGTGATATTTGGTACAATGAGCAGTTCTTC.

V and J are TRBV6-5 and TRBJ2-7; D remains ambiguous. CDR1 is MNHEY, CDR2 SVGAGI, per germline. The CDR3 covers 11 residues. V was clipped by 8 bases and J by 3 bases, with 8 bases between them. The CDR3, as DNA: TGTGCCAGCGGAAAATACTACGAGCAGTACTTC. It encodes CASGKYYEQYF.

The gene calls are TRBV10-3 and TRBJ2-1, with a possible D match to TRBD2 (5 bases). The CDR3 extends over 15 amino acids. Deletions cut 3 bases from V and 9 bases from J, with 18 bases between. The germline V gene has CDR1 ENHRY and CDR2 SYGVKD. CDR3 nucleotides: TGTGCCATCAGTGAACTAGGAGTAACATACGGTGAGCAGTTCTTC. It encodes CAISELGVTYGEQFF.

This clonotype was seen ten or more times. V usage is TRBV5-1 and J usage is TRBJ1-1, with D perhaps TRBD1 (6 bases). Trimming removed 5 bases at V and 4 bases at J, with 15 bases between. CDR1 and CDR2 from the germline V gene are SGHRS and YFSETQ. This CDR3 is 14 amino acids long. As DNA, the CDR3 is TGCGCCAGCAGGCTGGAGGGGACAAGCACTGAAGCTTTCTTT. Translation gives CASRLEGTSTEAFF.

The chain joins TRBV5-1 to TRBJ1-5; unclear D gene. Trimming pared 0 bases from V and 6 bases from J, leaving 13 bases between. The CDR3 totals 15 residues. Germline CDR1 is SGHRS and CDR2 is YFSETQ. This chain's CDR3 is CASSLGPEGGQPQHF. In nucleotides, the CDR3 is TGCGCCAGCAGCTTGGGACCGGAGGGCGGTCAGCCCCAGCATTTT.

This clonotype was observed a handful of times. The chain has TRBV14 and TRBJ2-7, with D tentatively TRBD1 (6 bases). CDR1 is SGHDN and CDR2 is FVKESK in the germline V gene. This CDR3 comprises 15 residues. V was trimmed by 2 bases and J by 2 bases, leaving 13 bases between them. The CDR3 reads CASSQPGQGAYEQYF. The DNA for the CDR3 is TGTGCCAGCAGCCAACCGGGACAAGGAGCCTACGAGCAGTACTTC.

CDR3 protein: CASSLGRQGRNTEAFF. In DNA, the CDR3 is TGCGCCAGCAGCTTGGGCCGACAGGGCAGGAACACTGAAGCTTTCTTT. The rearrangement uses TRBV5-1 and TRBJ1-1; 7 nucleotides agree with TRBD1. Germline V gene sequence: CDR1 SGHRS, CDR2 YFSETQ. With V trimmed by 0 bases and J by 1 base, 6 bases remained unmatched. The CDR3 sequence is 16 residues long.

This chain uses TRBV6-1 with TRBJ2-1; 13 nucleotides line up with TRBD2. The CDR3 is 16 amino acids. CDR1 and CDR2 from the germline V gene are MNHNS and SASEGT. Trimming at V came to 5 bases and at J to 2 bases, leaving 3 bases not matched to a gene. The CDR3 nucleotides read TGTGCCAGCAGTCCCGGGACTAGCGGGGCCTACAATGAGCAGTTCTTC. It specifies CASSPGTSGAYNEQFF.

This clonotype was observed a handful of times. The chain couples TRBV12-3 or TRBV12-4 to TRBJ1-2; D is possibly TRBD1 (6 bases). There are 15 residues in the CDR3. The V end was cut by 2 bases, the J end by 4 bases, with 14 bases between. The chain's CDR3 is CASSLPGVPFYGYTF. CDR3 DNA sequence: TGTGCCAGCAGTTTACCAGGGGTACCCTTCTATGGCTACACCTTC.

This sequence joins TRBV11-1 and TRBJ2-7; TRBD2 agrees at 7 bases. Germline values: CDR1 SGHAT, CDR2 FQDESV (reference sequence). The CDR3 has 16 amino acids. The V gene end was trimmed by 5 bases and the J gene end by 4 bases; junction bases not matched to a gene: 14. The CDR3 loop is CASSPRKSGKGYEQYF. The CDR3 bases are TGTGCCAGCAGCCCCAGGAAGAGCGGGAAGGGGTACGAGCAGTACTTC.

This clonotype was found a few times. The chain is built from TRBV6-1 and TRBJ2-7; 7 bases agree with TRBD1. J was trimmed by 0 bases and V by 5 bases; bases with no gene match: 7. CDR1 and CDR2 from the germline V gene are MNHNS and SASEGT. This CDR3 region has 15 residues. CDR3 sequence reads: CASSPDRKSSYEQYF. The CDR3 region has the DNA TGTGCCAGCAGTCCGGACAGGAAGAGCTCCTACGAGCAGTACTTC.

This clonotype was counted between two and nine times. This chain joins TRBV2 and TRBJ2-7, with D perhaps TRBD2 (5 bases). CDR3 length: 14 residues. Germline CDR1 is SNHLY and CDR2 is FYNNEI. The V end lost 1 base, the J end lost 2 bases, and 9 bases lay between the germline ends. CDR3 residues: CASSEESGPYEQYF. CDR3 sequence (DNA): TGTGCCAGCAGTGAAGAGAGCGGTCCCTACGAGCAGTACTTC. The full variable domain, rest sourced from reference TRBV2 and TRBJ2-7, is EPEVTQTPSHQVTQMGQEVILRCVPISNHLYFYWYRQILGQKVEFLVSFYNNEISEKSEIFDDQFSVERPDGSNFTLKIRSTKLEDSAMYFCASSEESGPYEQYFGPGTRLTVT.

The sample holds a few counts of this clonotype. The chain uses TRBV27 and TRBJ2-7; 7 bases match TRBD2. The CDR3 spans 16 residues. J lost 3 bases, V lost 5 bases, and 13 bases had no gene match. Germline V CDR1 and CDR2: MNHEY, SMNVEV (reference sequence). CDR3 residues: CASSTLLAGEDYEQYF. CDR3 in DNA: TGTGCCAGCAGTACCCTTTTGGCGGGGGAGGACTACGAGCAGTACTTC.

The chain carries TRBV2 and TRBJ1-3; 7 bases agree with TRBD1. Germline values: CDR1 SNHLY, CDR2 FYNNEI. Trimming cost V 10 bases and J 0 bases; bases outside gene matches: 6. The CDR3 covers 14 residues. DNA for the CDR3: TGTGCCACCCGGGACAGATACTCTGGAAACACCATATATTTT. This encodes CATRDRYSGNTIYF. Full variable domain (remainder filled in from reference TRBV2 and TRBJ1-3): EPEVTQTPSHQVTQMGQEVILRCVPISNHLYFYWYRQILGQKVEFLVSFYNNEISEKSEIFDDQFSVERPDGSNFTLKIRSTKLEDSAMYFCATRDRYSGNTIYFGEGSWLTVV.

This clonotype was counted only a few times. V usage is TRBV7-9 and J usage is TRBJ2-1, with D unresolved. The V end was cut by 0 bases, the J end by 3 bases, with 12 bases between. The CDR3 covers 16 residues. Germline V lookup: CDR1 SEHNR, CDR2 FQNEAQ (reference sequence). This chain's CDR3 is CASSLARVYSYNEQFF. The CDR3 DNA sequence: TGTGCCAGCAGCTTAGCTAGGGTTTACAGCTACAATGAGCAGTTCTTC.

This clonotype was recorded many times. The chain uses TRBV7-9 and TRBJ2-7; D not resolved. Germline assignment: CDR1 SEHNR and CDR2 FQNEAQ (reference sequence). CDR3 length equals 13 residues. The V gene lost 0 bases and the J gene lost 6 bases, with 9 bases spanning the gap. The CDR3 DNA reads TGTGCCAGCAGCTTAGCGGCCTGGAGCGAGCAGTACTTC. Translation gives CASSLAAWSEQYF.

V usage is TRBV28 and J usage is TRBJ2-7; D possibly matches TRBD1 or TRBD2 (5 bases each). V was pared by 8 bases and J by 7 bases, with 18 bases between. The CDR3 consists of 13 residues. Germline V gene data show CDR1 as MDHEN and CDR2 as SYDVKM. For the CDR3, the DNA is TGTGCCAGCGCTCCGGGACCCAAGCCTGAGCAGTACTTC. This codes for CASAPGPKPEQYF.

This clonotype appeared once. This rearrangement joins TRBV7-8 to TRBJ2-7; tentatively, D is TRBD2 (6 bases). V was pared by 5 bases and J by 2 bases, with 22 bases between. Germline CDR1 reads SGHVS; CDR2 reads FQNEAQ. The CDR3 runs 17 residues. The CDR3 spells CASSSGRRGWGPYEQYF. DNA of the CDR3: TGTGCCAGCAGCAGCGGGCGGCGGGGCTGGGGACCCTACGAGCAGTACTTC.

This clonotype was detected ten times or more. The CDR3 sequence is CASSLASGSGNEQFF. CDR3 DNA: TGCGCCAGCAGCTTGGCAAGCGGTAGCGGCAATGAGCAGTTCTTC. This rearrangement joins TRBV5-1 to TRBJ2-1; a weak D match, TRBD2 (6 bases). V lost 0 bases, J lost 6 bases, and 13 bases lay in between. In germline, CDR1 is SGHRS, CDR2 YFSETQ. The CDR3 is 15 residues long.

This clonotype was seen a handful of times. The rearrangement uses TRBV7-9 and TRBJ2-7; no clear D gene. Trimming left V 5 bases short and J 3 bases short, with 11 bases between. There are 13 residues in the CDR3. CDR1 is SEHNR, CDR2 FQNEAQ, per germline (reference sequence). In nucleotides, the CDR3 is TGTGCCAGCAGCCTTAGGTCAGACTACGAGCAGTACTTC. It encodes CASSLRSDYEQYF.

Many counts were recorded for this clonotype. The J gene is TRBJ2-3, the V gene TRBV6-5; D remains ambiguous. V lost 7 bases and J lost 4, with 15 bases in between. CDR1 is MNHEY and CDR2 is SVGAGI in the germline V gene. This CDR3 is 14 amino acids long. The DNA of the CDR3 is TGTGCCAGCAAAGACAACCAAGGCCCAGATACGCAGTATTTT. Encoded protein: CASKDNQGPDTQYF.

In the case of this clonotype: The junction departs from germline at one end; a sequencing error may be responsible. The chain combines TRBV7-9 with TRBJ1-3; D uncertain. The CDR3 consists of 15 residues. Germline-derived CDR1 and CDR2 are SEHNR and FQNEAQ (reference sequence). The CDR3 nucleotides read TGTGCCAGCAGCTTAGTAAGCTCTTCTGGGAACACCATATATTTT. Residues: CASSLVSSSGNTIYF.

The table lists this clonotype with a few counts. CDR3 in amino acids: CASSWDATNEKLFF. Here the CDR3 DNA reads TGTGCCAGCAGCTGGGACGCAACTAATGAAAAACTGTTTTTT. The rearrangement uses TRBV7-2 and TRBJ1-4; the D gene is possibly TRBD1 (5 bases). Germline loops: CDR1 SGHTA, CDR2 FQGNSA. The CDR3 runs to 14 residues. Trimming removed 4 bases at V and 0 bases at J, with 6 bases between.

This clonotype was seen a handful of times. This chain joins TRBV7-8 and TRBJ2-2, with D maybe TRBD2 (7 bases). The length of the CDR3 is 16 residues. The germline CDR1 and CDR2 sequences are SGHVS and FQNEAQ. V gave up 1 base and J gave up 4 bases, with 13 bases separating them. Here the CDR3 reads CASSLGGGAATGELFF. CDR3 coding DNA: TGTGCCAGCAGCTTAGGCGGGGGCGCCGCCACCGGGGAGCTGTTTTTT. The variable domain in full, with the rest retrieved from reference TRBV7-8 and TRBJ2-2, is GAGVSQSPRYKVAKRGQDVALRCDPISGHVSLFWYQQALGQGPEFLTYFQNEAQLDKSGLPSDRFFAERPEGSVSTLKIQRTQQEDSAVYLCASSLGGGAATGELFFGEGSRLTVL.

The chain uses TRBV6-2 or TRBV6-3 and TRBJ2-7; TRBD1 matches at 8 bases. Germline loops: CDR1 MNHEY, CDR2 SVGEGT. Germline trimming cut 6 bases from V and 0 bases from J; bases unmatched to any gene: 13. The CDR3 is 17 residues long. The CDR3 nucleotides read TGTGCCAGCAGGGGTTACCCAGGGGGCCCCAGCTCCTACGAGCAGTACTTC. Translating gives CASRGYPGGPSSYEQYF.

The chain recombines TRBV6-1 with TRBJ2-1; no firm D call. V lost 5 bases to trimming and J lost 8 bases, with 16 bases between them. Germline loops: CDR1 MNHNS, CDR2 SASEGT. The CDR3 has 14 residues. This CDR3 reads CASSLSQVRDEQFF. The CDR3 coding sequence is TGTGCCAGCAGTCTTTCTCAGGTGCGAGATGAGCAGTTCTTC.

This clonotype appeared a few times. The chain uses TRBV6-5 and TRBJ2-5; weak D call: TRBD1 (7 bases). Germline CDR1 is MNHEY and CDR2 is SVGAGI. V was shortened by 2 bases and J by 4 bases, with 17 bases between the two germline ends. The CDR3 has 16 residues. CDR3 protein: CASSYQQGGLGETQYF. The CDR3 DNA follows: TGTGCCAGCAGTTACCAGCAGGGGGGTCTAGGAGAGACCCAGTACTTC.

This clonotype was counted only a few times. The chain joins TRBV5-6 to TRBJ2-1; 7 positions agree with TRBD1. Unmatched junction bases numbered 11, after V lost 3 bases and J lost 8 bases. The CDR3 runs to 15 residues. The germline V gene has CDR1 SGHDT and CDR2 YYEEEE. CDR3 protein: CASSSRTGTRDEQFF. The CDR3 DNA follows: TGTGCCAGCAGCTCCAGGACAGGCACCAGGGATGAGCAGTTCTTC. The full variable domain, with the rest looked up from reference TRBV5-6 and TRBJ2-1, is DAGVTQSPTHLIKTRGQQVTLRCSPKSGHDTVSWYQQALGQGPQFIFQYYEEEERQRGNFPDRFSGHQFPNYSSELNVNALLLGDSALYLCASSSRTGTRDEQFFGPGTRLTVL.